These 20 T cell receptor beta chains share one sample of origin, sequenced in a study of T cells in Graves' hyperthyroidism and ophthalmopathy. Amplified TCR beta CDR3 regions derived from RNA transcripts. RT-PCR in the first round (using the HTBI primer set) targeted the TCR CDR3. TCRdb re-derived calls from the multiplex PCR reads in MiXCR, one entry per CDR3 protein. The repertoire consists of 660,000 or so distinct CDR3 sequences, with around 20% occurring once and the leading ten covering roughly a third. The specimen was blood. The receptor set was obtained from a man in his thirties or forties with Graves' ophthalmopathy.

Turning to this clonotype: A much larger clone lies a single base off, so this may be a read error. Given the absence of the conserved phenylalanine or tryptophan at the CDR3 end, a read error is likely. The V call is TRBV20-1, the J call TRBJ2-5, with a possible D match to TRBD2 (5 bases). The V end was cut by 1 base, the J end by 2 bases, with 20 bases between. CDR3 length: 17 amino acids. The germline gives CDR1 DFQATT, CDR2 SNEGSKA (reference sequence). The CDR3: CSARVPSLGAQQETQYS. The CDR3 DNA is TGCAGTGCTAGAGTCCCTTCGTTGGGAGCGCAACAAGAGACCCAGTACTCC.

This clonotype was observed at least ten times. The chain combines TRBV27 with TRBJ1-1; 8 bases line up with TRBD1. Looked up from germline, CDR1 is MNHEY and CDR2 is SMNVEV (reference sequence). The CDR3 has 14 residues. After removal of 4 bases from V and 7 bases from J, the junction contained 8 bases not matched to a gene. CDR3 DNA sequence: TGTGCCAGCAGTTCCCGGCCAGGGGGCGTTGAAGCTTTCTTT. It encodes CASSSRPGGVEAFF.

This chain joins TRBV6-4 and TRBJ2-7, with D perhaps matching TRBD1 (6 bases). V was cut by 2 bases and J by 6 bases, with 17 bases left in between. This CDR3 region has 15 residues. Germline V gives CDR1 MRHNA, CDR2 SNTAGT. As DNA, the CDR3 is TGTGCCAGCAGTGACCCAGACAGGCCCGTGTGCGAGCAGTACTTC. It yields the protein CASSDPDRPVCEQYF.

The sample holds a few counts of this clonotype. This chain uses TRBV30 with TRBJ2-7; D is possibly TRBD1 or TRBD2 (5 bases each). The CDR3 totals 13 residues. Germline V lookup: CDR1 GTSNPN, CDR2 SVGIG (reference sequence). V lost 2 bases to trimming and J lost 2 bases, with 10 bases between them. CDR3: CAWSWDETYEQYF. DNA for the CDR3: TGTGCCTGGAGTTGGGACGAAACCTACGAGCAGTACTTC.

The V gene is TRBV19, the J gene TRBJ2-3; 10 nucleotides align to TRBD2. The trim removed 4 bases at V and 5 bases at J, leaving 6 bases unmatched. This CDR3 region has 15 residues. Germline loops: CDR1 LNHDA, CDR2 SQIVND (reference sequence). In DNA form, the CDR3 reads TGTGCCAGTAGTAATCTAGCGGGAGCGGGAGATACGCAGTATTTT. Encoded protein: CASSNLAGAGDTQYF.

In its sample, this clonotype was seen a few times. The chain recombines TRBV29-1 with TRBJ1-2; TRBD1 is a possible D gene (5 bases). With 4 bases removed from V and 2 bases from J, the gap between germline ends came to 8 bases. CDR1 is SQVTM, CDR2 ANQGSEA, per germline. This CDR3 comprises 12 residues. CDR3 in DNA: TGCAGCGTTGTTGCAGGGAACTATGGCTACACCTTC. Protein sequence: CSVVAGNYGYTF.

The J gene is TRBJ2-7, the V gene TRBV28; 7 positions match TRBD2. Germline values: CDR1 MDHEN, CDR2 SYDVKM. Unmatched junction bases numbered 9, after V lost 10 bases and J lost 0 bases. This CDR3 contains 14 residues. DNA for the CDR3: TGTGCCACCCAGCGGGATACCAGCTCCTACGAGCAGTACTTC. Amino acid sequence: CATQRDTSSYEQYF.

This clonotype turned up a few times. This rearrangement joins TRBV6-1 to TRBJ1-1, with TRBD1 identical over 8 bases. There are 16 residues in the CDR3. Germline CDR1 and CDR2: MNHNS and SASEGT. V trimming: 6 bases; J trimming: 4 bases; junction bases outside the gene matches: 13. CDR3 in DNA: TGTGCCAGCAGCTCAGACAGGGGCCGCGGGAGCACTGAAGCTTTCTTT. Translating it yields CASSSDRGRGSTEAFF.

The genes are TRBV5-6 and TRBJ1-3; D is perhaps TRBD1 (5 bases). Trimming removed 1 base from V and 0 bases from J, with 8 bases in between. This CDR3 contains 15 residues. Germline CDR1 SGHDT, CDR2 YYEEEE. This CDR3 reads CASSLYGGSGNTIYF. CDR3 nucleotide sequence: TGTGCCAGCAGCTTGTATGGGGGCTCTGGAAACACCATATATTTT.

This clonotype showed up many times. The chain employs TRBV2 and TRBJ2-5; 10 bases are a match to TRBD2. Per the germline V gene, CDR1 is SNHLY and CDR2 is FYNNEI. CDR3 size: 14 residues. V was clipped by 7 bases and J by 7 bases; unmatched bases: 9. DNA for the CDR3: TGTGCCAGCAAAGTAGCGGGAGGCCGAACGACCCAGTACTTC. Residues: CASKVAGGRTTQYF.

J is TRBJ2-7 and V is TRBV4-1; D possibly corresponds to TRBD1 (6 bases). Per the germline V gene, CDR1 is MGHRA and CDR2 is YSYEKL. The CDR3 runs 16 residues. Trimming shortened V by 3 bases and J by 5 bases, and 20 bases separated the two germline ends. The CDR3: CASSHLSTVRGNEQYF. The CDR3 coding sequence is TGCGCCAGCAGCCACCTCTCGACAGTTAGGGGGAACGAGCAGTACTTC.

For the CDR3, the DNA is TGTGCCTGGAGTGTGACTGGGGAAGGCTACACCTTC. Its translation is CAWSVTGEGYTF. J is TRBJ1-2 and V is TRBV30; D not certain. The CDR3 runs to 12 residues. Looked up from germline, CDR1 is GTSNPN and CDR2 is SVGIG (reference sequence). The V end was cut by 0 bases, the J end by 8 bases, with 10 bases between. The full variable domain, completed using reference TRBV30 and TRBJ1-2, is SQTIHQWPATLVQPVGSPLSLECTVEGTSNPNLYWYRQAAGRGLQLLFYSVGIGQISSEVPQNLSASRPQDRQFILSSKKLLLSDSGFYLCAWSVTGEGYTFGSGTRLTVV.

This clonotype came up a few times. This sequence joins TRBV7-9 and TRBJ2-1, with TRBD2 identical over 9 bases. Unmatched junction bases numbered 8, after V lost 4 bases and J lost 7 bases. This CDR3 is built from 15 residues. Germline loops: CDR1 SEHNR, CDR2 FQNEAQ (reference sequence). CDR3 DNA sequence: TGTGCCAGCAGCTCAACTAGCGGGCTGGGTAATGAGCAGTTCTTC. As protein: CASSSTSGLGNEQFF.

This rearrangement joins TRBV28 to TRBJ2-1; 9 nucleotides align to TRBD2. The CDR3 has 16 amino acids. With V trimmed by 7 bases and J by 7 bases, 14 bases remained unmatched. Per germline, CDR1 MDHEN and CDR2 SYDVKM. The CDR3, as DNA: TGTGCCAGCACCCCAGAACGCGGGAGGGGCAGGAATGAGCAGTTCTTC. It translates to CASTPERGRGRNEQFF. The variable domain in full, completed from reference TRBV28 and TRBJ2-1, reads DVKVTQSSRYLVKRTGEKVFLECVQDMDHENMFWYRQDPGLGLRLIYFSYDVKMKEKGDIPEGYSVSREKKERFSLILESASTNQTSMYLCASTPERGRGRNEQFFGPGTRLTVL.

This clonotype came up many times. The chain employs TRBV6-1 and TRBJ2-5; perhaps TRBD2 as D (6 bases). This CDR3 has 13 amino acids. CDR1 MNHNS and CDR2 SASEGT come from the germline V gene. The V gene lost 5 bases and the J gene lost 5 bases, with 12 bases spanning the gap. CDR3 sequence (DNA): TGTGCCAGCAGTTACGGGGCGGGGGAGACCCAGTACTTC. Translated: CASSYGAGETQYF.

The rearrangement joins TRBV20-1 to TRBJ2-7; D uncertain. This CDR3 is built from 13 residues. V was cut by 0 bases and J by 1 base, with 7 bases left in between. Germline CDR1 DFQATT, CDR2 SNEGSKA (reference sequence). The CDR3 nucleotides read TGCAGTGCTAGAGATCCAGGATCCTACGAGCAGTACTTC. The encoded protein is CSARDPGSYEQYF.

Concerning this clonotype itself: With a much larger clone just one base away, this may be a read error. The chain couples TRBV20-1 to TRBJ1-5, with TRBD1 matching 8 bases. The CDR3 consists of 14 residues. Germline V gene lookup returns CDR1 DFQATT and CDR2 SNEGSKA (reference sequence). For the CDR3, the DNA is TGCAGTGCTAGAGATGGGACAGGTCATCAGCTCCAGCATTTT. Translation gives CSARDGTGHQLQHF.

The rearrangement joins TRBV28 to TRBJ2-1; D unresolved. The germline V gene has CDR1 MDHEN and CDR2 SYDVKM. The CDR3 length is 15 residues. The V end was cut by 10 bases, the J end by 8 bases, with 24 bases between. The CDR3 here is CAISPERHNGDEQFF. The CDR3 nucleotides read TGTGCCATCAGCCCAGAGAGGCACAATGGCGATGAGCAGTTCTTC.

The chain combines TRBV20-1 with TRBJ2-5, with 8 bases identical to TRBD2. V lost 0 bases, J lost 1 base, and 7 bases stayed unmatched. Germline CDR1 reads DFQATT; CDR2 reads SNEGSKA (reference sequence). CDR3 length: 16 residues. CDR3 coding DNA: TGCAGTGCTAGAGACGGGAGGGGAGGGTCCCAAGAGACCCAGTACTTC. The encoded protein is CSARDGRGGSQETQYF.

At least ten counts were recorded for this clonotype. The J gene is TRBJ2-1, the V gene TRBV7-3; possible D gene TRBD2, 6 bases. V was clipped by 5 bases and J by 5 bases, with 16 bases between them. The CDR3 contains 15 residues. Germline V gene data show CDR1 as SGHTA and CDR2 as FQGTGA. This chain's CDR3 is CASSRMGGSNNEQFF. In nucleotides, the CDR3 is TGTGCCAGCAGCCGTATGGGAGGCAGCAACAATGAGCAGTTCTTC.